The 10 T cell receptor beta chains below were found in one sample sequenced in a study of blood T cell repertoires in COVID-19. The table came from immunoSEQ multiplex PCR; TCRdb's copy has only in-frame clones and leaves some out. The sample holds some 300,000 clones, about nine tenths seen once. The sequencing input was PBMCs or T cells enriched from blood (not recorded which). These receptors were obtained from a woman in her forties who had recovered from COVID-19.

This clone was seen just once. This chain joins TRBV7-2 and TRBJ2-3; a possible D gene is TRBD2 (6 bases). The length of the CDR3 is 14 residues. Trimming took 4 bases from V and 4 from J, leaving 12 bases between them. From germline, CDR1 is SGHTA and CDR2 FQGNSA. The CDR3 protein is CASSSRPGADTQYF. CDR3 sequence (DNA): TGTGCCAGCAGCTCCCGACCGGGGGCAGATACGCAGTATTTT.

The chain carries TRBV5-4 and TRBJ1-6; D is perhaps TRBD1 (5 bases). CDR3 size: 15 residues. Between the trimmed V and J ends, which lost 1 base and 8 bases, there was a span of 13 bases. Per germline, CDR1 SGHNT and CDR2 YYREEE (reference sequence). CDR3 loop: CASSLPGGGDSPLHF. Here the CDR3 DNA reads TGTGCCAGCAGCTTGCCCGGGGGTGGCGATTCACCCCTCCACTTT. Full variable domain (rest looked up from reference TRBV5-4 and TRBJ1-6): ETGVTQSPTHLIKTRGQQVTLRCSSQSGHNTVSWYQQALGQGPQFIFQYYREEENGRGNFPPRFSGLQFPNYSSELNVNALELDDSALYLCASSLPGGGDSPLHFGNGTRLTVT.

As for this clone: Relative to the germline gene, one junction end is altered; a read error may explain this. The chain couples TRBV7-7 to TRBJ2-1; D not resolved. CDR3 length equals 14 residues. Germline values: CDR1 SSHAT, CDR2 FNYEAQ (reference sequence). The CDR3 loop reads CASSLDDERNEQFF. As DNA, the CDR3 is TGTGCTAGCAGCTTAGATGATGAGAGAAATGAGCAGTTCTTC.

This clone was found a few times. V is TRBV5-5 and J is TRBJ1-3, with unresolved D. The germline gives CDR1 SGHKS, CDR2 YYEKEE (reference sequence). Trimming stripped 2 bases from V and 0 bases from J, with 12 bases between. CDR3 length equals 16 residues. Here the CDR3 DNA reads TGTGCCAGCAGCTTTCATCCGGGAGCCTCTGGAAACACCATATATTTT. Its protein product is CASSFHPGASGNTIYF.

The gene calls are TRBV7-8 and TRBJ2-5, with TRBD1 identical over 8 bases. The germline CDR1 and CDR2 sequences are SGHVS and FQNEAQ. V was pared by 5 bases and J by 6 bases, with 17 bases of the junction left unmatched. The CDR3 contains 17 residues. The CDR3 region has the DNA TGTGCCAGCAGCCCTAATCAGGACAGGGACTCATTAAAGACCCAGTACTTC. Translated: CASSPNQDRDSLKTQYF.

The rearrangement uses TRBV27 and TRBJ2-7, with D tentatively TRBD2 (5 bases). V was cut by 7 bases and J by 0 bases, with 16 bases left in between. Germline loops: CDR1 MNHEY, CDR2 SMNVEV (reference sequence). This CDR3 contains 15 residues. The CDR3 reads CASKLSGLLSYEQYF. CDR3 nucleotide sequence: TGTGCCAGCAAACTCAGCGGACTCCTCTCCTACGAGCAGTACTTC.

This rearrangement joins TRBV5-6 to TRBJ1-6; 7 bases align to TRBD1. V shed 3 bases and J 7 bases; nucleotides not matched to a gene: 7. In germline, CDR1 is SGHDT, CDR2 YYEEEE. The CDR3 length is 15 residues. This chain's CDR3 is CASSYRGTRNSPLHF. In nucleotides, the CDR3 is TGTGCCAGCAGCTACAGGGGCACTAGGAATTCACCCCTCCACTTT.

This clone was counted a single time. The genes are TRBV7-2 and TRBJ2-1; 8 bases fit TRBD1. The CDR3 extends over 15 amino acids. The ends lost 7 bases at V and 5 bases at J; junction bases unmatched: 10. Germline CDR1 reads SGHTA; CDR2 reads FQGNSA. The DNA for the CDR3 is TGTGCCAGCACGGCCCGGACAGGGCCCAACAATGAGCAGTTCTTC. Translated, it gives CASTARTGPNNEQFF.

The J gene is TRBJ2-1, the V gene TRBV5-1; D unclear. The CDR3 is 13 residues long. Germline V gene sequence: CDR1 SGHRS, CDR2 YFSETQ. V was pared by 2 bases and J by 10 bases, with 13 bases between. CDR3 sequence: CASSFSTPGEQFF. CDR3 nucleotides: TGCGCCAGCAGCTTCTCGACACCTGGAGAGCAGTTCTTC.

The chain recombines TRBV6-5 with TRBJ2-5, with D possibly being TRBD2 (6 bases). The germline gives CDR1 MNHEY, CDR2 SVGAGI. The CDR3 covers 11 residues. Trimming cost V 8 bases and J 5 bases, with 9 bases left between them. In nucleotides, the CDR3 is TGTGCCAGCGGGAGGACGGAGACCCAGTACTTC. The encoded protein is CASGRTETQYF.